The TCR beta chain described here comes from a study of blood T cell repertoires in COVID-19. Study overall: The United States, Italy and Spain were the sources of the acute and convalescent COVID-19 samples. Sources were T cells, B-cell-depleted T cells, or PBMCs; the material itself was cDNA or gDNA.

V was trimmed by 6 bases and J by 6 bases, leaving 18 bases between them. The germline V gene has CDR1 SEHNR and CDR2 FQNEAQ (reference sequence). This CDR3 has 15 residues. As handled by the study authors: Using reference gene primer amplification, nucleated cell counts were estimated. TCRdb keeps only in-frame clones here, not all; method: immunoSEQ multiplex PCR. D and trimming come from the DNA, and the V and J calls and clone size come from that table. The table records roughly 16,000 clones, roughly 89% of them present only once. This receptor was identified in a human donor in a cohort sampled during active COVID-19. The genes are TRBV7-9 and TRBJ1-3, with D perhaps TRBD1 (6 bases). The material sequenced was peripheral blood. CDR3 amino acids: CASSAAWTAINTIYF. CDR3 DNA: TGTGCCAGCAGTGCTGCGTGGACAGCAATAAACACCATATATTTT.